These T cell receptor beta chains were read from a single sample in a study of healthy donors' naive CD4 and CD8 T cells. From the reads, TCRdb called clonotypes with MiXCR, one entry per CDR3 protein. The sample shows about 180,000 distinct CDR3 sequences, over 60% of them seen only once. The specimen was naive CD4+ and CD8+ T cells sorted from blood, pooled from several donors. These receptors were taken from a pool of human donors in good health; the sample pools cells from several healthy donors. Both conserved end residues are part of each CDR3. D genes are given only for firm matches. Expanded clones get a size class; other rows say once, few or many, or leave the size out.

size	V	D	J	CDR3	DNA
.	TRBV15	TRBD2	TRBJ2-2	CATSSGTGASGNTGELFF	TGTGCCACCAGCAGCGGTACCGGGGCTAGCGGGAACACCGGGGAGCTGTTTTTT
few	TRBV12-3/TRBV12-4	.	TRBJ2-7	CASSLDTTYEQYF	TGTGCCAGCAGCTTAGACACCACCTACGAGCAGTACTTC
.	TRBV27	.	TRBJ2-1	CASSLTSWGEQFF	TGTGCCAGCAGTTTAACTAGCTGGGGTGAGCAGTTCTTC
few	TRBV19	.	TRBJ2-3	CATRSDTQYF	TGTGCCACCAGATCAGATACGCAGTATTTT
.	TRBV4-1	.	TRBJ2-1	CASKNYYNEQFF	TGTGCCAGCAAAAACTACTACAATGAGCAGTTCTTC
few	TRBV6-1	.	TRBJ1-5	CASSVTRVGNQPQHF	TGTGCCAGCAGTGTAACCAGGGTTGGCAATCAGCCCCAGCATTTT
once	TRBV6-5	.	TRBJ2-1	CASSYSRLPSDEQFF	TGTGCCAGCAGTTACTCTCGACTACCCTCGGATGAGCAGTTCTTC
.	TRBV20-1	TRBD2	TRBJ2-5	CSARDRKREVWETQYF	TGCAGTGCTAGAGATCGGAAGCGGGAGGTCTGGGAGACCCAGTACTTC
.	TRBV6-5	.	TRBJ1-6	CASRTTNRDNSPLHF	TGTGCCAGCAGAACGACCAACCGGGATAATTCACCCCTCCACTTT
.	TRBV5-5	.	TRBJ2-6	CASSLDWVLPSEANVLTF	TGTGCCAGCAGCTTGGATTGGGTTCTCCCCTCTGAGGCCAACGTCCTGACTTTC
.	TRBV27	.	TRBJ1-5	CASSPQQGQPQHF	TGTGCCAGCAGTCCACAACAGGGTCAGCCCCAGCATTTT
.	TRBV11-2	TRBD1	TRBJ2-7	CASSLSGTGPYEQYF	TGTGCCAGCAGCCTCTCCGGGACAGGGCCCTACGAGCAGTACTTC
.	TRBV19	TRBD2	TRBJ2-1	CASSISSGRAREQFF	TGTGCCAGTAGTATCTCCAGCGGGAGGGCCAGGGAGCAGTTCTTC
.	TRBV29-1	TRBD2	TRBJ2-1	CSGNTSGPIGRSDNEQFF	TGCAGCGGAAACACTAGCGGCCCTATAGGAAGGAGTGACAATGAGCAGTTCTTC
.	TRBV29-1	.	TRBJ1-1	CSVDAPKGHTEAFF	TGCAGCGTTGATGCCCCAAAGGGGCACACTGAAGCTTTCTTT
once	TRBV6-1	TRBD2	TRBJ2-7	CAILDGGGYEQYF	TGTGCCATCCTTGACGGCGGGGGCTACGAGCAGTACTTC
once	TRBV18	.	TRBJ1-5	CASSPVAPGLRRGNQPQHF	TGTGCCAGCTCACCGGTTGCGCCCGGGCTGAGGAGGGGCAATCAGCCCCAGCATTTT
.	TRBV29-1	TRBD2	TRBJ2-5	CSVEGTSGNQETQYF	TGCAGCGTTGAAGGGACTAGCGGGAATCAAGAGACCCAGTACTTC
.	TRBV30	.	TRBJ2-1	CAWILDTAYNEQFF	TGTGCCTGGATATTGGACACCGCCTACAATGAGCAGTTCTTC
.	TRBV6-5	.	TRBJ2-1	CASRIGGGGLQEQFF	TGTGCCAGCCGAATAGGCGGGGGCGGTTTACAGGAGCAGTTCTTC
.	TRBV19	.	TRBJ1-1	CASSSQPRDTEAFF	TGTGCCAGTAGTTCCCAGCCAAGGGACACTGAAGCTTTCTTT
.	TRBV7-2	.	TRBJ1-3	CASSTTDKPGNTIYF	TGTGCCAGCAGCACCACGGACAAGCCTGGAAACACCATATATTTT
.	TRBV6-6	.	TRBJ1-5	CASSYSTDYSNQPQHF	TGTGCCAGCAGTTACTCGACTGATTATAGCAATCAGCCCCAGCATTTT
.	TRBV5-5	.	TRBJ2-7	CASSGPGQLYEQYF	TGTGCCAGCAGCGGACCGGGACAACTATACGAGCAGTACTTC
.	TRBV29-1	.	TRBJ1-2	CSVERGGYGYTF	TGCAGCGTTGAAAGGGGTGGCTATGGCTACACCTTC
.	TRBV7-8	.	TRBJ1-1	CASSLEIGGGDTEAFF	TGTGCCAGCAGCTTAGAAATAGGGGGAGGGGACACTGAAGCTTTCTTT
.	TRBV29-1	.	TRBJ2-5	CSVYGGVAQETQYF	TGCAGCGTTTACGGCGGGGTAGCTCAAGAGACCCAGTACTTC
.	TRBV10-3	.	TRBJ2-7	CAINQATSYEQYF	TGTGCCATCAATCAGGCCACATCCTACGAGCAGTACTTC
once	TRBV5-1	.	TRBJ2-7	CASSSVKGRYEQYF	TGCGCCAGCAGCTCTGTTAAAGGTCGCTACGAGCAGTACTTC
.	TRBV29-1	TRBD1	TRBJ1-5	CSVQGGGQPQHF	TGCAGCGTTCAGGGGGGAGGCCAGCCCCAGCATTTT
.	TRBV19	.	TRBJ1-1	CASRPATGYTEAFF	TGTGCCAGTAGACCCGCTACAGGGTACACTGAAGCTTTCTTT
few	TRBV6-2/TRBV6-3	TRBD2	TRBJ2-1	CASTLAGGSNEQFF	TGTGCCAGCACACTAGCGGGAGGGAGCAATGAGCAGTTCTTC
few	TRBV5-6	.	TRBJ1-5	CASSFAANSNQPQHF	TGTGCCAGCAGCTTCGCCGCGAATAGCAATCAGCCCCAGCATTTT
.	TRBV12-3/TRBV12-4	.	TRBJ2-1	CAGSLQGDNEQFF	TGTGCCGGCAGTCTACAGGGCGACAATGAGCAGTTCTTC
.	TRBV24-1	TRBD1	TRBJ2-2	CATSGPGQGFTGELFF	TGTGCCACCAGTGGCCCGGGACAGGGCTTCACCGGGGAGCTGTTTTTT
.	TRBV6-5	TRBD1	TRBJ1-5	CASSSQGQVDSNQPQHF	TGTGCCAGCAGTTCTCAGGGACAGGTGGATAGCAATCAGCCCCAGCATTTT
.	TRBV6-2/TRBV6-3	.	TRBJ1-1	CASSYRGYTEAFF	TGTGCCAGCAGTTACCGAGGGTACACAGAAGCTTTCTTT
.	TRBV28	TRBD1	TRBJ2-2	CASSLAGGPGELFF	TGTGCCAGCAGTTTGGCAGGGGGCCCCGGGGAGCTGTTTTTT
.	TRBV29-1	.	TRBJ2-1	CSVEDNRGNEQFF	TGCAGCGTTGAAGATAATCGGGGCAATGAGCAGTTCTTC
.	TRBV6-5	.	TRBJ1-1	CASSYAGTWVDTEAFF	TGTGCCAGCAGTTACGCAGGGACGTGGGTGGACACTGAAGCTTTCTTT
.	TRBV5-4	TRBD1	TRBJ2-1	CASSLGRGLYNEQFF	TGTGCCAGCAGCTTGGGCAGGGGGCTTTACAATGAGCAGTTCTTC
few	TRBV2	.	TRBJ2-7	CASTLLYEQYF	TGTGCCAGCACACTCCTCTACGAGCAGTACTTC
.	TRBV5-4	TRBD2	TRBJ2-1	CASSPQRLAGYNEQFF	TGTGCCAGCAGCCCTCAACGACTAGCGGGCTACAATGAGCAGTTCTTC
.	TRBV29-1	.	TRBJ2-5	CSVGQQQEAQYF	TGCAGCGTCGGACAGCAACAAGAGGCCCAGTACTTC
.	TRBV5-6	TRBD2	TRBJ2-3	CASSSRGRPTSTDTQYF	TGTGCCAGCAGCTCCCGCGGGAGGCCTACTAGCACAGATACGCAGTATTTT
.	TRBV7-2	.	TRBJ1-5	CASSLADTRLNSNQPQHF	TGTGCCAGCAGCTTAGCGGACACCCGCCTCAATAGCAATCAGCCCCAGCATTTT
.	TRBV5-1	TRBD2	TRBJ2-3	CASSPLGVAGADTQYF	TGCGCCAGCAGCCCCCTGGGGGTAGCGGGAGCAGATACGCAGTATTTT
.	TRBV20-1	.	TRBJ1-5	CSASRSLQPQHF	TGCAGTGCTTCTCGCTCTCTTCAGCCCCAGCATTTT
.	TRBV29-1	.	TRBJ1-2	CSVEINYGYTF	TGCAGCGTTGAGATTAACTATGGCTACACCTTC
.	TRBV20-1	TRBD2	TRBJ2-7	CSARGYRTSGSYEQYF	TGCAGTGCTAGAGGGTACCGGACTAGCGGTTCCTACGAGCAGTACTTC
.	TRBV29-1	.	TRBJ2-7	CSVWHSATYEQYF	TGCAGCGTTTGGCACTCGGCTACCTACGAGCAGTACTTC
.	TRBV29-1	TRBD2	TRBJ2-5	CSVATGTSGGLTQYF	TGCAGCGTTGCGACCGGGACTAGCGGCGGTCTAACCCAGTACTTC
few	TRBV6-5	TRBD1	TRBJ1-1	CASSYSGTGAMNTEAFF	TGTGCCAGCAGTTACTCCGGGACAGGGGCGATGAACACTGAAGCTTTCTTT
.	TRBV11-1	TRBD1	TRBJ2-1	CASSSGQGFGSYNEQFF	TGTGCCAGCAGCTCGGGACAGGGTTTCGGGTCCTACAATGAGCAGTTCTTC
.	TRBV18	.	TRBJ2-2	CASSPNRDPTGELFF	TGTGCCAGCTCACCAAACCGGGACCCCACCGGGGAGCTGTTTTTT
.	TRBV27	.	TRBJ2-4	CASSSREDLAKNIQYF	TGTGCCAGCAGTTCTAGGGAGGATCTAGCCAAAAACATTCAGTACTTC
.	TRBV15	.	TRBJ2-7	CATSRGGTTGNHEQYF	TGTGCCACCAGCAGAGGAGGTACTACAGGGAACCACGAGCAGTACTTC
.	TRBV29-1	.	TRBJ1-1	CSLPVGTEAFF	TGCAGTTTACCGGTTGGCACTGAAGCTTTCTTT
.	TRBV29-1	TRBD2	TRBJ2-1	CSVARWRLAGSGNEQFF	TGCAGCGTTGCCCGATGGCGACTAGCGGGAAGTGGTAATGAGCAGTTCTTC
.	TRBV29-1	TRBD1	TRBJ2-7	CSATIGTGLYEQYF	TGCAGCGCTACAATCGGGACAGGACTCTACGAGCAGTACTTC